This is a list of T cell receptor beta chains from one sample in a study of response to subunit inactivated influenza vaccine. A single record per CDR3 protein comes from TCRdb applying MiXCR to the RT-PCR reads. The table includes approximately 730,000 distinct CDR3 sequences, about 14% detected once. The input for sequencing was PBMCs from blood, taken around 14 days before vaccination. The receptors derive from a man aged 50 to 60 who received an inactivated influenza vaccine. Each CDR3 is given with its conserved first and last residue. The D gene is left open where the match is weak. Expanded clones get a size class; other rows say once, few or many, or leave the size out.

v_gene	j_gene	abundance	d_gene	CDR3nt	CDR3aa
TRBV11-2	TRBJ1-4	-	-	TGTGCCAGCAGCCACGGCGTGAACTTGTTAAGTCCCGTACGAGAAAAACTGTTTTTT	CASSHGVNLLSPVREKLFF
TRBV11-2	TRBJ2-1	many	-	TGTGCCAGCAGCCCATCCGGGCCAAAAAACAATGAGCAGTTCTTC	CASSPSGPKNNEQFF
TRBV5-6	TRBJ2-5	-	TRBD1	TGTGCCAGCAGCTTGTCAGGGCAGGGGGCTCGAGAGACCCAGTACTTC	CASSLSGQGARETQYF
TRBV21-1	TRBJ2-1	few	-	TGTGCCAGCAGCAAAGGGTGGGGGGTCCCATTGGTTGAGCAGTTCTTC	CASSKGWGVPLVEQFF
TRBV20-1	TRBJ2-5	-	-	TGCAGTGCTAGGACGGGGTTCCACGAGACCCAGTACTTC	CSARTGFHETQYF
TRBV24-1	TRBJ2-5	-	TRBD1	TGTGCCACCAGTGGACAGGGAGTAGAGACCCAGTACTTC	CATSGQGVETQYF
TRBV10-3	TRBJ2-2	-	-	TGTGCCATCAGGGACTATACGAACACCGGGGAGCTGTTTTTT	CAIRDYTNTGELFF
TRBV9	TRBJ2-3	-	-	TGTGCCAGCAGCCCTTCGCAGGGGTTGACAGATACGCAGTATTTT	CASSPSQGLTDTQYF
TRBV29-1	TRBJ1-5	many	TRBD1	TGCAGCGCCCAGGGGGCAGGCAATCAGCCCCAGCATTTT	CSAQGAGNQPQHF
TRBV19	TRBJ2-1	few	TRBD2	TGTGCCAGTAGTAAAACTAGCGGGTTTTACAATGAGCAGTTCTTC	CASSKTSGFYNEQFF